The clone carrying this TCR beta chain was detected only a few times. Sequencing used immunoSEQ multiplex PCR; TCRdb keeps in-frame clones, though not all of them. The table has almost 40,000 clones, approximately 90% seen once. The data were obtained in a study of T cell changes during pregnancy in multiple sclerosis. Germline V gene data show CDR1 as GTSNPN and CDR2 as SVGIG (reference sequence). The V end was cut by 1 base, the J end by 3 bases, with 10 bases between. This CDR3 region has 13 residues. The V call is TRBV30, the J call TRBJ2-7; unclear D gene. The sample was CD4+ T cells from peripheral blood mononuclear cells, taken in the second trimester of pregnancy. The receptor comes from a female donor in good health, enrolled as a control in a pregnancy study. In DNA form, the CDR3 reads TGTGCCTGGAGTGCTGACAACGACTACGAGCAGTACTTC. Protein product: CAWSADNDYEQYF.